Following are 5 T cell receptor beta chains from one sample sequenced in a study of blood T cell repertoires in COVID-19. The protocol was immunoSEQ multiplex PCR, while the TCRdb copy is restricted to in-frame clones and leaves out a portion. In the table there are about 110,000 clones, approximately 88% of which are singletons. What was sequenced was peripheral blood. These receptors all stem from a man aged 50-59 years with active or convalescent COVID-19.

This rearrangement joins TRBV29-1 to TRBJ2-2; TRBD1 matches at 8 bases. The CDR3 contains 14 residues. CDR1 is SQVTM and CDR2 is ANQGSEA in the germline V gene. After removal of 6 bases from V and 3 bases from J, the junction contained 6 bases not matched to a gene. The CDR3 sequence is CSVDRGTYTGELFF. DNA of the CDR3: TGCAGCGTCGACAGGGGAACGTACACCGGGGAGCTGTTTTTT.

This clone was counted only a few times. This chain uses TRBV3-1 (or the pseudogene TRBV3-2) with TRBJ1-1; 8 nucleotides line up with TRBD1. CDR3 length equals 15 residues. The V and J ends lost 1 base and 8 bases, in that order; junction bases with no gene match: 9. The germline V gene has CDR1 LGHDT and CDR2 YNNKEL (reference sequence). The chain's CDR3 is CASSQGSGTGLEAFF. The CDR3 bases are TGTGCCAGCAGCCAAGGGTCCGGGACAGGCTTAGAAGCTTTCTTT.

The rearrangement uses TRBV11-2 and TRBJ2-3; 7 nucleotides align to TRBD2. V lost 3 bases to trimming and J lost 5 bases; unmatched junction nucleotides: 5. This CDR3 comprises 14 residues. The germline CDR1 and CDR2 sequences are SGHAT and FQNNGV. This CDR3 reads CASSFRTSLDTQYF. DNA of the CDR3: TGTGCCAGCAGCTTCAGGACTAGTTTAGATACGCAGTATTTT.

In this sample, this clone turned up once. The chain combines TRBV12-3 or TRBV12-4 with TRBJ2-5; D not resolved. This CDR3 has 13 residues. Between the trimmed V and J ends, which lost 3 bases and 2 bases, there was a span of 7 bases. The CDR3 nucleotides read TGTGCCAGCAGTTTGGGCAGACAAGAGACCCAGTACTTC. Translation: CASSLGRQETQYF.

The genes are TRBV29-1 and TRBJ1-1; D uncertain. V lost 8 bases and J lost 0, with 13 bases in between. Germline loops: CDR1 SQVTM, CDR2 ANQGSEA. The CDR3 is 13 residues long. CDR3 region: CSPLRVMNTEAFF. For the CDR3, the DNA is TGCAGCCCCCTGAGGGTAATGAACACTGAAGCTTTCTTT.